This T cell receptor beta chain was sequenced for a study of blood T cell repertoires in COVID-19. The germline CDR1 and CDR2 sequences are SGHVS and FQNEAQ. V dropped 1 base and J dropped 7 bases, with 11 bases sitting between them. The CDR3 runs to 14 residues. This table comes from immunoSEQ multiplex PCR, and its TCRdb copy is limited to in-frame clones, with some not included. Of about 320,000 clones listed, 85% are singletons. Exposed participants encountered a COVID-19 case during the 2 weeks preceding study entry. The clonotype originates from a young woman who had been exposed to COVID-19. The genes are TRBV7-8 and TRBJ1-5; unclear D gene. Material for sequencing was PBMCs or T cells enriched from blood (not recorded which). CDR3 protein: CASSLDAYRQPQHF. The CDR3 bases are TGTGCCAGCAGCTTAGATGCGTATAGACAGCCCCAGCATTTT.